These T cell receptor beta chains were read from a single sample in a study of T cell changes during pregnancy in multiple sclerosis. Using immunoSEQ multiplex PCR, the repertoire was profiled, and TCRdb retains in-frame clones only, with some absent. The sample consists of about 28,000 clones, approximately 89% of them appearing once. The material sequenced was CD4+ T cells from peripheral blood mononuclear cells, taken in the second trimester of pregnancy. These receptors were taken from a female donor with multiple sclerosis, enrolled in a pregnancy study. Each CDR3 is given with its conserved first and last residue. D genes are given only for firm matches. Size values are once, few and many counts, or a class for expanded clones, and some rows have none.

clone_size	cdr3_length	j_call	d_call	v_call	cdr3_aa	cdr3_nt
few	17	TRBJ2-5	-	TRBV19	CASSNIGRPSAGETQYF	TGTGCCAGTAGTAATATAGGACGTCCGAGTGCAGGGGAGACCCAGTACTTC
-	13	TRBJ2-1	TRBD1	TRBV4-2	CASTGTGGGEQFF	TGTGCCAGCACAGGGACAGGGGGCGGTGAGCAGTTCTTC
-	15	TRBJ1-5	-	TRBV5-5	CASSLRTYSNQPQHF	TGTGCCAGCAGCTTGCGAACTTATAGCAATCAGCCCCAGCATTTT
-	16	TRBJ2-1	TRBD2	TRBV5-1	CASELRQGGQPNEQFF	TGCGCCAGCGAACTTCGGCAGGGAGGGCAGCCCAATGAGCAGTTCTTC
-	15	TRBJ1-2	TRBD1	TRBV19	CASSMDRGLSYGYTF	TGTGCCAGTAGTATGGACAGGGGGCTGTCCTATGGCTACACCTTC
-	13	TRBJ1-3	-	TRBV2	CASSTGGGNTIYF	TGTGCCAGCAGTACAGGAGGGGGAAACACCATATATTTT
medium-sized	17	TRBJ2-1	-	TRBV5-1	CASSSGTGGLAYNEQFF	TGCGCCAGCAGCTCTGGGACTGGCGGGCTAGCCTACAATGAGCAGTTCTTC
-	12	TRBJ2-5	-	TRBV2	CASSEAQETQYF	TGTGCCAGCAGTGAGGCCCAAGAGACCCAGTACTTC
-	16	TRBJ1-1	-	TRBV4-3	CASSQDPPGVGVEAFF	TGCGCCAGCAGCCAAGATCCCCCAGGGGTGGGCGTTGAAGCTTTCTTT
-	15	TRBJ2-7	-	TRBV28	CASSPSDSYSYEQYF	TGTGCCAGCAGTCCCTCGGACAGCTATTCCTACGAGCAGTACTTC
-	17	TRBJ1-1	TRBD1	TRBV5-1	CASSRRSPRTGGTEAFF	TGCGCCAGCAGCCGCCGATCGCCCCGAACAGGGGGAACTGAAGCTTTCTTT
once	13	TRBJ1-6	-	TRBV7-2	CASSPRGYSPLHF	TGTGCCAGCAGCCCCCGGGGGTATTCACCCCTCCACTTT
-	15	TRBJ2-1	-	TRBV10-3	CAISDHSRGGYEQFF	TGTGCCATCAGTGACCACTCTCGCGGGGGCTATGAGCAGTTCTTC
-	14	TRBJ2-1	TRBD2	TRBV6-1	CASSYAGGHNEQFF	TGTGCCAGCTCGTATGCGGGGGGTCACAATGAGCAGTTCTTC
-	15	TRBJ2-3	TRBD2	TRBV5-6	CASTILAASTDTQYF	TGTGCCAGCACCATACTAGCGGCTAGCACAGATACGCAGTATTTT
-	15	TRBJ2-2	TRBD2	TRBV7-3	CASSWTSGNTGELFF	TGTGCCAGCAGCTGGACTAGCGGGAACACCGGGGAGCTGTTTTTT
-	18	TRBJ2-2	TRBD2	TRBV28	CASTLNGASGANTGELFF	TGTGCCAGCACCTTGAATGGGGCTAGCGGGGCGAACACCGGGGAGCTGTTTTTT
once	15	TRBJ2-5	-	TRBV19	CASSPGPGFQETQYF	TGTGCCAGTAGTCCTGGGCCCGGTTTCCAAGAGACCCAGTACTTC
once	13	TRBJ2-1	-	TRBV6-1	CASRDTGYNEQFF	TGTGCCAGCCGGGACACAGGCTACAATGAACAGTTCTTC
-	18	TRBJ1-2	-	TRBV7-2	CASSFTPEDWTVNYGYTF	TGTGCCAGCAGCTTCACCCCCGAAGACTGGACAGTTAACTATGGCTACACCTTC
once	16	TRBJ1-5	-	TRBV7-2	CASSLGAGNSNQPQHF	TGTGCCAGCAGCTTAGGGGCAGGGAATAGCAATCAGCCCCAGCATTTT
-	14	TRBJ2-5	TRBD2	TRBV5-1	CASSPTSAQETQYF	TGCGCCAGCAGCCCGACTAGCGCTCAAGAGACCCAGTACTTC